This entry lists 2 T cell receptor beta chains sequenced from one sample in a study of shared clonotypes between healthy human individuals. Profiling relied on immunoSEQ multiplex PCR, and the TCRdb table lists in-frame clones only, not all of them. The sample has under 550,000 clones, 90% to 96% seen once. The sequenced sample consisted of naive CD4+ T cells sorted from blood. Sample subset: CD45RA+ positively selected. The receptor source for this set is a woman aged 25 to 39 in good health.

The V call is TRBV2, the J call TRBJ1-1; tentative D call: TRBD1 (6 bases). Per the germline V gene, CDR1 is SNHLY and CDR2 is FYNNEI. The CDR3 spans 12 residues. V gave up 7 bases and J gave up 5 bases, with 11 bases separating them. The CDR3 here is CASTRGVTEAFF. CDR3 DNA sequence: TGTGCCAGCACTAGGGGGGTAACTGAAGCTTTCTTT. Full variable domain (outside the CDR3, taken from reference TRBV2 and TRBJ1-1): EPEVTQTPSHQVTQMGQEVILRCVPISNHLYFYWYRQILGQKVEFLVSFYNNEISEKSEIFDDQFSVERPDGSNFTLKIRSTKLEDSAMYFCASTRGVTEAFFGQGTRLTVV.

V gene TRBV13 combines with J gene TRBJ1-5, with 7 nucleotides matching TRBD1. The CDR3 has 15 amino acids. V shed 4 bases, J shed 5 bases, and the junction held 8 bases outside the gene matches. The germline CDR1 and CDR2 sequences are PRHDT and FYEKMQ (reference sequence). This CDR3 reads CASSSRQGIDQPQHF. In nucleotides, the CDR3 is TGTGCCAGCAGCTCGAGACAGGGTATCGATCAGCCCCAGCATTTT.